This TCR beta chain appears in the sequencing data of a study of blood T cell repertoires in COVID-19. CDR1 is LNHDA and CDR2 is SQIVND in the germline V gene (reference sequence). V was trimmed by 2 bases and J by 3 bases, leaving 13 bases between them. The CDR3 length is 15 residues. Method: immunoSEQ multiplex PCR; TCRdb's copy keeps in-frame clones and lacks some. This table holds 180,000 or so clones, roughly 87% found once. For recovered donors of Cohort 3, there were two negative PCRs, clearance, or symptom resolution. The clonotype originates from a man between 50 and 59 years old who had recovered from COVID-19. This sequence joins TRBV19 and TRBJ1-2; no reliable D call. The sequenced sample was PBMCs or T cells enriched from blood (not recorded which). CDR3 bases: TGTGCCAGTAGTATACAGATTTTGGCGGACTATGGCTACACCTTC. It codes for CASSIQILADYGYTF.